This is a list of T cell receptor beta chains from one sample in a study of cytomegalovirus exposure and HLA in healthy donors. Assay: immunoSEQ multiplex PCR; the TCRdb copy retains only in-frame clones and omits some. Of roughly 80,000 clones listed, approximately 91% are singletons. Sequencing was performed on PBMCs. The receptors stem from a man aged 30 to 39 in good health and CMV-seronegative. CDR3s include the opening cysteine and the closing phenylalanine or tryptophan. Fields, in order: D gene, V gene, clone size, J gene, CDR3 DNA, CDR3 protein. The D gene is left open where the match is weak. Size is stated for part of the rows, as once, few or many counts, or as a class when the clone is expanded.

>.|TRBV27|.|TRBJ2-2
TGTGCCAGCAGTTTAATAGTTGCCGGGGAGCTGTTTTTT
CASSLIVAGELFF
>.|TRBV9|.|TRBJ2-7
TGTGCCAGCAGCGTAGAAGACTTAAGGGGGGAGCAGTACTTC
CASSVEDLRGEQYF
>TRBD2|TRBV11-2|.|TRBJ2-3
TGTGCCAGCAGCCAACTAGCGGCACGGGATACGCAGTATTTT
CASSQLAARDTQYF
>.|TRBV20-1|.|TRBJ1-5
TGCAGTGCTAGGAGAAATCAGCCCCAGCATTTT
CSARRNQPQHF
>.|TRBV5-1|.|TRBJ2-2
TGCGCCAGCAGCTTGAACGCAGGGTTTGGCAACACCGGGGAGCTGTTTTTT
CASSLNAGFGNTGELFF
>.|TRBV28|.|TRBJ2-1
TGTGCCAGCAAACGTGGCAGGATCCTGGACAATGAGCAGTTCTTC
CASKRGRILDNEQFF
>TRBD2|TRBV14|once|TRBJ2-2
TGTGCCAGCACGGGAGGGAGAAATACCGGGGAGCTGTTTTTT
CASTGGRNTGELFF
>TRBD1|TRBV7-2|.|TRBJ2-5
TGTGCCAGCAGCTTAGTCACAGGGGAAGAGACCCAGTACTTC
CASSLVTGEETQYF
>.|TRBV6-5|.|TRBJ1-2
TGTGCCACCACAGGGTTCGGATATGGCTACACCTTC
CATTGFGYGYTF
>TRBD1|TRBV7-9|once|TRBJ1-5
TGTGCCAGCAGCCGGGACAGGGGGGGATATAGCAATCAGCCCCAGCATTTT
CASSRDRGGYSNQPQHF
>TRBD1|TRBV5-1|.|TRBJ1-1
TGCGCCAGCAGCCGGGACAGGGACACTGAAGCTTTCTTT
CASSRDRDTEAFF
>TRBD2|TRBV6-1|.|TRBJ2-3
TGTGCCAGCAGTGAAGCGGGGGGGGAGGGTCTGCTGCATTTT
CASSEAGGEGLLHF
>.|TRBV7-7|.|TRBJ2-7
TGTGCTAGCAGCTTAGCGCAGGGTCGCGAGCAGTACTTC
CASSLAQGREQYF
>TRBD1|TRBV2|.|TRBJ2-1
TGTGCCAGCAGTTCCCAGGGGGTAATCAATGAGCAGTTCTTC
CASSSQGVINEQFF
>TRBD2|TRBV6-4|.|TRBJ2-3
TGTGCCAGCAGTGACTCGACGGGAGGCCCAGATACGCAGTATTTT
CASSDSTGGPDTQYF
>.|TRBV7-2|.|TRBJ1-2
TGTGCCAGCAGCCCTACGCGGGGATTGCCCAACTATGGCTACACCTTC
CASSPTRGLPNYGYTF
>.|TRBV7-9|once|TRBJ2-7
TGTGCCAGCAGCTCATTTGAGGGACAAGAAACCTACGAGCAGTACTTC
CASSSFEGQETYEQYF
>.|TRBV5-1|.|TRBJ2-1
TGCGCCAGCAGCTTGGCCCAGGGCTACAATGAGCAGTTCTTC
CASSLAQGYNEQFF
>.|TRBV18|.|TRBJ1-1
TGTGCCAGCTCATTCCGGGGTGTTACTGAAGCTTTCTTT
CASSFRGVTEAFF
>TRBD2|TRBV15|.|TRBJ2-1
TGTGCCACCAGCAGGGGACTAGCGGGAGGGTCCTACAATGAGCAGTTCTTC
CATSRGLAGGSYNEQFF
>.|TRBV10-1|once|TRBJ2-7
TGCGCCAGCAGTGCGTCAGGGGCCTACGAGCAGTACTTC
CASSASGAYEQYF
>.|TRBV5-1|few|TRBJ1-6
TGCGCCAGCAGCTTGGACAGGAACAATTCACCCCTCCACTTT
CASSLDRNNSPLHF
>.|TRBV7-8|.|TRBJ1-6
TGTGCCAGCAGCTCCAAAAGGGGGAGAGACAACTCCTATAATTCACCCCTCCACTTT
CASSSKRGRDNSYNSPLHF
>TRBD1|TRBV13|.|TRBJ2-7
TGTGCCAGCAGCTTCGCAGGGGGCATGCAATTGAGCTCCTACGAGCAGTACTTC
CASSFAGGMQLSSYEQYF
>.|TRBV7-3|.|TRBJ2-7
TGTGCCAGCAGCGTAACGACAGGTACTTCTAACGAGCAGTACTTC
CASSVTTGTSNEQYF
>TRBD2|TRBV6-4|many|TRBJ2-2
TGTGCCAGCAGTGAAAGCGGGGGCACCGGGGAGCTGTTTTTT
CASSESGGTGELFF
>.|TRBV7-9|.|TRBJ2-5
TGTGCCAGCAGCTTTAGCGCGAGAATCGGTACTACCCAAGAGACCCAGTACTTC
CASSFSARIGTTQETQYF
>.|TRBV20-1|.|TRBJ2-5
TGCAGTGTCTCGGGGAAAGAGACCCAGTACTTC
CSVSGKETQYF
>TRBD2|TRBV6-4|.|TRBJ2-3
TGTGCCAGCAGCACCGATCCAGCGGGAGGGCCGGTAGATACGCAGTATTTT
CASSTDPAGGPVDTQYF
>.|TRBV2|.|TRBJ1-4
TGTGCCAGCAAGGAGGACAGTTCAAGAGGGGAAAAACTGTTTTTT
CASKEDSSRGEKLFF
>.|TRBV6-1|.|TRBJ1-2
TGTGCCAGCAGCCGGGGGTCCTATGGCTACACCTTC
CASSRGSYGYTF
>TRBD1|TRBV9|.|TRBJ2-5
TGTGCCAGCAGCGTGGGGACAGGGGCAGAGACCCAGTACTTC
CASSVGTGAETQYF
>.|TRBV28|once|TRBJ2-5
TGTGCCAGCACCGGAGTACAAGAGACCCAGTACTTC
CASTGVQETQYF